The rows below give T cell receptor beta chains drawn from one sample of a study of cytomegalovirus exposure and HLA in healthy donors. TCRdb keeps only in-frame clones here, not all; method: immunoSEQ multiplex PCR. In the table there are approximately 110,000 clones, about 81% of which are singletons. Material: PBMCs. Source of these receptors: a woman aged 30 to 39 in good health and CMV-seronegative. Each CDR3 is given with its conserved first and last residue. D genes are given only for firm matches. Not every row has a clone size; where given, it reads once, few, many or a size class.

v_gene	abundance	d_gene	j_gene	CDR3aa	CDR3nt
TRBV11-3	.	.	TRBJ1-1	CASSSIQGRMNTEAFF	TGTGCCAGCAGCTCGATACAGGGAAGGATGAACACTGAAGCTTTCTTT
TRBV2	.	.	TRBJ2-3	CASSEATSQRYTQYF	TGTGCCAGCAGTGAGGCGACCTCACAGCGGTATACGCAGTATTTT
TRBV11-1	once	TRBD2	TRBJ2-1	CASSLQREGNEQFF	TGTGCCAGCAGCTTACAACGGGAGGGGAATGAGCAGTTCTTC
TRBV7-2	.	.	TRBJ1-3	CASTDRGAKRSGNTIYF	TGTGCCAGCACCGACCGGGGGGCCAAACGCTCTGGAAACACCATATATTTT
TRBV2	.	.	TRBJ1-5	CASSEDWASGNQPQHF	TGTGCCAGCAGTGAGGATTGGGCCTCGGGCAATCAGCCCCAGCATTTT
TRBV20-1	few	.	TRBJ2-7	CSARDPREQYF	TGCAGTGCTAGAGATCCCAGGGAGCAGTACTTC
TRBV5-1	.	.	TRBJ2-7	CASSLSSLSYEQYF	TGCGCCAGCAGCTTGTCTAGCTTGTCCTACGAGCAGTACTTC
TRBV7-9	.	TRBD2	TRBJ2-1	CASSTLAGHNTREQFF	TGTGCCAGCAGCACCTTAGCGGGACACAACACGCGTGAGCAGTTCTTC
TRBV6-5	once	TRBD1	TRBJ2-7	CASSLRQGFAYEQYF	TGTGCCAGCAGTTTACGACAGGGATTCGCCTACGAGCAGTACTTC
TRBV9	.	TRBD2	TRBJ2-1	CASSVVAGNYNEQFF	TGTGCCAGCAGCGTAGTAGCGGGGAATTACAATGAGCAGTTCTTC
TRBV7-2	.	.	TRBJ2-2	CASSFGSTNTGELFF	TGTGCCAGCAGCTTCGGGTCTACGAACACCGGGGAGCTGTTTTTT
TRBV18	few	TRBD2	TRBJ2-7	CASSPGQREGFEQYF	TGTGCCAGCTCACCAGGGCAGCGGGAGGGATTCGAGCAGTACTTC
TRBV11-2	.	TRBD2	TRBJ2-7	CASSLRAGGSGEQYF	TGTGCCAGCAGCTTAAGGGCGGGGGGATCGGGCGAGCAGTACTTC
TRBV5-6	.	TRBD1	TRBJ2-3	CASSFDRGRVDTQYF	TGTGCCAGCAGCTTCGACAGGGGGCGAGTAGATACGCAGTATTTT
TRBV9	.	.	TRBJ2-1	CASSVGGGEQFF	TGTGCCAGCAGCGTAGGCGGCGGGGAGCAGTTCTTC